The 3 T cell receptor beta chains listed next were all sequenced from one sample in a study of cytomegalovirus exposure and HLA in healthy donors. The PCR made use of 60 Vbeta and 13 Jbeta primers. The data were produced by immunoSEQ multiplex PCR, yet TCRdb's version contains in-frame clones alone and is incomplete. In the table there are over 60,000 clones, over 70% of which are singletons. Specimen: PBMCs. These receptor sequences come from a man aged 65 to 79 in good health and CMV-seronegative.

J is TRBJ2-7 and V is TRBV6-5, with 8 bases identical to TRBD1. V shed 4 bases and J 5 bases; nucleotides not matched to a gene: 10. Germline V gene data show CDR1 as MNHEY and CDR2 as SVGAGI. The CDR3 has 15 amino acids. CDR3 coding DNA: TGTGCCAGCAGTTTTCGACGACAGGGGCGGAACGAGCAGTACTTC. This encodes CASSFRRQGRNEQYF.

V usage is TRBV5-4 and J usage is TRBJ1-5, with D unclear. This CDR3 region has 13 residues. The germline CDR1 and CDR2 sequences are SGHNT and YYREEE (reference sequence). Trimming removed 0 bases from V and 11 bases from J, with 12 bases in between. This CDR3 is CASSLDTEDAQHF. CDR3 DNA sequence: TGTGCCAGCAGCTTGGACACGGAGGACGCCCAGCATTTT.

J is TRBJ2-1 and V is TRBV5-1; weak D call: TRBD2 (7 bases). The length of the CDR3 is 16 residues. Trimming removed 4 bases at V and 3 bases at J, with 17 bases between. From germline, CDR1 is SGHRS and CDR2 YFSETQ. CDR3 residues: CASSPSGGGFYNEQFF. CDR3 in DNA: TGCGCCAGCAGCCCATCTGGCGGGGGCTTCTACAATGAGCAGTTCTTC.